Listed here are 10 T cell receptor beta chains from one sample, sequenced in a study of cytomegalovirus exposure and HLA in healthy donors. PCR employed 60 Vbeta and 13 Jbeta primers. Sequencing used immunoSEQ multiplex PCR; TCRdb keeps in-frame clones, though not all of them. The sample holds approximately 130,000 clones; approximately 85% are singletons and the top ten take about 1.8%. The specimen was PBMCs. All receptors derive from a boy younger than 18 in good health and CMV-seronegative.

The DNA of the CDR3 is TGCGCCAGCAGCTTGGAACCAGGGGACTATGGCTACACCTTC. Residues: CASSLEPGDYGYTF. The V call is TRBV5-1, the J call TRBJ1-2; possibly TRBD1 for D (6 bases). This CDR3 region has 14 residues. CDR1 is SGHRS, CDR2 YFSETQ, per germline. Between the trimmed V and J ends, which lost 0 bases and 3 bases, there was a span of 9 bases.

The chain recombines TRBV29-1 with TRBJ1-1, with TRBD1 as a possible D gene (6 bases). The germline gives CDR1 SQVTM, CDR2 ANQGSEA. The CDR3 extends over 13 amino acids. The V gene lost 8 bases and the J gene lost 0 bases, with 13 bases spanning the gap. The CDR3 protein is CSSVQGVNTEAFF. In nucleotides, the CDR3 is TGCAGCTCAGTACAGGGAGTGAACACTGAAGCTTTCTTT.

CDR3 DNA sequence: TGCGCCAGCACCCGTGGGGGGGAAGAGACCCAGTACTTC. Translating it yields CASTRGGEETQYF. The J gene is TRBJ2-5, the V gene TRBV5-1, with 7 bases matching TRBD2. The CDR3 consists of 13 residues. Losses at the gene ends were 6 bases for V and 3 bases for J; bases not matched to a gene: 5. CDR1 is SGHRS, CDR2 YFSETQ, per germline.

The chain combines TRBV2 with TRBJ2-7; no reliable D call. V gave up 4 bases and J gave up 6 bases, with 4 bases separating them. From germline, CDR1 is SNHLY and CDR2 FYNNEI. The CDR3 totals 10 residues. The CDR3 sequence: CASSAGEQYF. The CDR3, as DNA: TGTGCCAGCAGTGCGGGCGAGCAGTACTTC.

This clone was detected only a few times. The chain has TRBV6-6 and TRBJ1-5; 9 bases agree with TRBD1. Germline assignment: CDR1 MNHNY and CDR2 SVGAGI (reference sequence). The CDR3 covers 15 residues. The ends lost 6 bases at V and 6 bases at J; junction bases unmatched: 9. The CDR3 DNA sequence: TGTGCCAGCAGCGACGGACAGGGGTTGAGTCAGCCCCAGCATTTT. As protein: CASSDGQGLSQPQHF.

V is TRBV10-3 and J is TRBJ1-5; the D is unclear. V shed 0 bases and J shed 6 bases, with 9 bases lying between them. The CDR3 contains 14 residues. Germline values: CDR1 ENHRY, CDR2 SYGVKD. The DNA of the CDR3 is TGTGCCATCAGTGAGTCGATAACGGGTCAGCCCCAGCATTTT. It is translated as CAISESITGQPQHF.

The rearrangement links TRBV7-2 to TRBJ2-7; 12 bases align to TRBD2. Per the germline V gene, CDR1 is SGHTA and CDR2 is FQGNSA. The CDR3 sequence is 15 residues long. After removal of 5 bases from V and 6 bases from J, the junction contained 8 bases not matched to a gene. CDR3 in amino acids: CASSPSLAGGSEQYF. CDR3 DNA: TGTGCCAGCAGCCCGTCACTAGCGGGAGGCTCCGAGCAGTACTTC.

J is TRBJ2-2 and V is TRBV6-1, with a weak D call TRBD1 (6 bases). Trimming pared 5 bases from V and 6 bases from J, leaving 10 bases between. The CDR3 extends over 13 amino acids. The germline V gene has CDR1 MNHNS and CDR2 SASEGT. DNA for the CDR3: TGTGCCAGCAGTCCATGGACAGCCGGGGAGCTGTTTTTT. It codes for CASSPWTAGELFF.

The V gene is TRBV25-1, the J gene TRBJ1-5; 7 bases are a match to TRBD1. The germline CDR1 and CDR2 sequences are MGHDK and SYGVNS. The J segment lost 5 bases and the V segment lost 5 bases, leaving 6 bases of the junction unmatched. CDR3 length: 14 residues. CDR3 sequence reads: CASSRTGVDQPQHF. The CDR3 DNA follows: TGTGCCAGCAGTCGAACAGGGGTTGATCAGCCCCAGCATTTT.

The rearrangement links TRBV9 to TRBJ1-5; TRBD1 agrees at 9 bases. CDR1 is SGDLS, CDR2 YYNGEE, per germline. This CDR3 comprises 17 residues. Unmatched junction bases numbered 8, after V lost 4 bases and J lost 0 bases. In DNA form, the CDR3 reads TGTGCCAGCAGCTCGGGACAGGGTGTGTATAGCAATCAGCCCCAGCATTTT. This sequence encodes CASSSGQGVYSNQPQHF. Drawing the rest from reference TRBV9 and TRBJ1-5, the complete variable domain is DSGVTQTPKHLITATGQRVTLRCSPRSGDLSVYWYQQSLDQGLQFLIQYYNGEERAKGNILERFSAQQFPDLHSELNLSSLELGDSALYFCASSSGQGVYSNQPQHFGDGTRLSIL.